This T cell receptor (beta chain) is drawn from a study of molecular identifiers for immune sequencing clone quantification. The authors sorted naive CD8 T cells as CD8+CD4-CCR7+CD45RA+. TCRdb passed the PCR reads through MiXCR, listing each CDR3 protein once. The table has some 320,000 distinct CDR3 sequences, over 20% seen once; the top ten hold 0.7% to 0.9%. General study results and limits: Beyond 20 RNA copies, clones held over 97% of effector molecules, compared with under 1% in naive cells.

This clonotype was detected many times. Its antigen remains unidentified. The sequenced sample consisted of naive CD8+ T cells from blood, with Jurkat cell RNA spiked in. Subset denoted: FACS-sorted CD8+CD4-CCR7+CD45RA+ naive T cells. The TCR sequence derives from a human donor in good health. Some libraries in this study had Jurkat cell RNA spiked in.

This CDR3 reads CASSQLRGNTEAFF. The CDR3 bases are TGCGCCAGCAGCCAGCTCCGGGGCAACACTGAAGCTTTCTTT. This chain connects TRBV4-3 to TRBJ1-1; TRBD1 might be the D (5 bases). Trimming left V 3 bases short and J 2 bases short, with 10 bases between. In germline, CDR1 is LGHNA, CDR2 YSLEER. This CDR3 spans 14 amino acids.